These 5 T cell receptor beta chains share one sample of origin, sequenced in a study of blood T cell repertoires in COVID-19. TCRdb's copy holds only in-frame clones and misses some; the assay was immunoSEQ multiplex PCR. The table records 170,000 or so clones, roughly 89% of them present only once. Material for sequencing was peripheral blood. The receptors derive from a woman aged 70 to 79 with COVID-19, enrolled during active disease.

The chain uses TRBV30 and TRBJ2-5; unclear D gene. The CDR3 covers 10 residues. Looked up from germline, CDR1 is GTSNPN and CDR2 is SVGIG (reference sequence). V lost 2 bases to trimming and J lost 5 bases, with 3 bases between them. Written as DNA, the CDR3 is TGTGCCTGGAGTCATGAGACCCAGTACTTC. It is translated as CAWSHETQYF. Full variable domain (missing parts from reference TRBV30 and TRBJ2-5): SQTIHQWPATLVQPVGSPLSLECTVEGTSNPNLYWYRQAAGRGLQLLFYSVGIGQISSEVPQNLSASRPQDRQFILSSKKLLLSDSGFYLCAWSHETQYFGPGTRLLVL.

This chain connects TRBV6-5 to TRBJ2-1; D perhaps matches TRBD2 (6 bases). The CDR3 runs 12 residues. CDR1 and CDR2 (germline): MNHEY, SVGAGI. The germline V and J ends were trimmed by 6 bases and 15 bases, with 18 bases remaining between them. The CDR3 nucleotides read TGTGCCAGCAGGGCCGCGGGGCCCTCGACGTTCTTC. Protein sequence: CASRAAGPSTFF.

The genes are TRBV5-4 and TRBJ2-2; 10 bases are shared with TRBD1. This CDR3 has 16 residues. Germline V gene sequence: CDR1 SGHNT, CDR2 YYREEE (reference sequence). J was trimmed by 5 bases and V by 4 bases; bases with no gene match: 8. The CDR3 nucleotides read TGTGCCAGCAGCCGAAAAGGGACAGGGGCAACCGGGGAGCTGTTTTTT. Protein: CASSRKGTGATGELFF. The full variable domain, with the rest looked up from reference TRBV5-4 and TRBJ2-2, is ETGVTQSPTHLIKTRGQQVTLRCSSQSGHNTVSWYQQALGQGPQFIFQYYREEENGRGNFPPRFSGLQFPNYSSELNVNALELDDSALYLCASSRKGTGATGELFFGEGSRLTVL.

The V call is TRBV27, the J call TRBJ1-4; D is uncertain. The germline V gene has CDR1 MNHEY and CDR2 SMNVEV (reference sequence). This CDR3 has 14 residues. V shed 6 bases and J shed 13 bases, with 21 bases lying between them. In DNA form, the CDR3 reads TGTGCCAGCAGACCCGTAGACGGCCAGAGCGGACTGTTTTTT. Amino acids: CASRPVDGQSGLFF.

This clone was counted once. The V call is TRBV5-4, the J call TRBJ1-6; D ambiguous. The CDR3 is 15 amino acids. Germline lookup yields CDR1 SGHNT and CDR2 YYREEE (reference sequence). Between the trimmed V and J ends, which lost 2 bases and 6 bases, there was a span of 12 bases. CDR3 sequence: CASSLDSRVNSPLHF. CDR3 nucleotides: TGTGCCAGCAGCTTAGATTCCCGGGTTAATTCACCCCTCCACTTT.